These T cell receptor beta chains were read from a single sample in a study of immune cell composition in non-small cell lung cancer. This table comes from immunoSEQ multiplex PCR, and its TCRdb copy is limited to in-frame clones, with some not included. The sample shows about 1,700 clones, under 80% of them seen only once. The sample consisted of non-adjacent lung tissue. The receptors stem from a human donor with non-small cell lung cancer. Both conserved end residues are part of each CDR3. The D gene is left open where the match is weak. Size is stated for part of the rows, as once, few or many counts, or as a class when the clone is expanded.

clone_size	j_call	d_call	v_call	cdr3_nt	cdr3_aa
few	TRBJ1-1	-	TRBV28	TGTGCCAGCAGCCTCAGTGGCACTGAAGCTTTCTTT	CASSLSGTEAFF
few	TRBJ2-3	TRBD2	TRBV6-6	TGTGCCAGCAACCCTAGCGGGGGGGCCCCAGATACGCAGTATTTT	CASNPSGGAPDTQYF
few	TRBJ1-6	TRBD1	TRBV30	TGTGCCGGAAAAATAGGACAGGGGGTCAATTCACCCCTCCACTTT	CAGKIGQGVNSPLHF
few	TRBJ2-5	-	TRBV2	TGTGCCAGCAGTGAAAGTCGGACAGACCAAGAGACCCAGTACTTC	CASSESRTDQETQYF
-	TRBJ1-1	-	TRBV29-1	TGCAGCGTTGTACAGGGAAGAGGGATGACTGAAGCTTTCTTT	CSVVQGRGMTEAFF
large	TRBJ1-6	TRBD1	TRBV6-5	TGTGCCAGCAGTTACACTACAGGGGATGATTCACCCCTCCACTTT	CASSYTTGDDSPLHF
-	TRBJ2-5	TRBD1	TRBV11-2	TGTGCCAGCAGCTTGGGAGACAGGGGGCAAGGAGAGACCCAGTACTTC	CASSLGDRGQGETQYF
-	TRBJ2-3	TRBD2	TRBV9	TGTGCCAGCAGCTCCCCAAGCGGGGTAGGAGATACGCAGTATTTT	CASSSPSGVGDTQYF
-	TRBJ1-5	TRBD1	TRBV4-1	TGCGCCAGCAGCCCTGTCTCAACAGGGGTCAATCAGCCCCAGCATTTT	CASSPVSTGVNQPQHF
-	TRBJ2-7	-	TRBV30	TGTGCCTCCTCAAGGGGAAGCTACGAGCAGTACTTC	CASSRGSYEQYF
-	TRBJ2-5	TRBD2	TRBV2	TGTGCCAGCAGTCCTCCTGGGGGGGATGAGACCCAGTACTTC	CASSPPGGDETQYF
-	TRBJ2-5	TRBD1	TRBV2	TGTGCCAGCAGCCCTCCGGGACAGGGGGCTGGAGAGCAGTACTTC	CASSPPGQGAGEQYF
-	TRBJ2-3	-	TRBV6-5	TGTGCCAGCAGTGACGGACAGAGTACAGATACGCAGTATTTT	CASSDGQSTDTQYF
-	TRBJ1-1	-	TRBV11-2	TGTGCCAGCAGCTTAGAGTTCAAACAGGTCAGAACTGAAGCTTTCTTT	CASSLEFKQVRTEAFF
few	TRBJ1-6	-	TRBV10-1	TGCGCCAGCAGTGAAAGGAGGGACGGCTCACCCCTCCACTTT	CASSERRDGSPLHF
-	TRBJ2-1	-	TRBV6-1	TGTGCCAGCATGCGGACAGTCTACAATGAGCAGTTCTTC	CASMRTVYNEQFF
-	TRBJ1-2	TRBD1	TRBV7-6	TGTGCCAGCAGCAAAACGACAGGGGGCGAACGTGGCTACACCTTC	CASSKTTGGERGYTF
-	TRBJ2-7	-	TRBV6-1	TGTGCCAGCAGTCCCCTAAGGACATCCTACGAGCAGTACTTC	CASSPLRTSYEQYF
-	TRBJ2-5	TRBD2	TRBV15	TGTGCCACCAGCAGAGAAAAAGAAGCGGGGGGCGGGGAGACCCAGTACTTC	CATSREKEAGGGETQYF
-	TRBJ2-1	-	TRBV6-5	TGTGCCAGCCATCGGGTGGGGGGTAAAGACAATGAGCAGTTCTTC	CASHRVGGKDNEQFF
-	TRBJ2-7	TRBD1	TRBV10-1	TGCGCCAGCAGCCGGGACAGTTCGACCTACGAGCAGTACTTC	CASSRDSSTYEQYF
-	TRBJ2-3	-	TRBV5-6	TGTGCCAGCAGCCCCAATACTAGACTATACACAGATACGCAGTATTTT	CASSPNTRLYTDTQYF
-	TRBJ2-1	-	TRBV7-7	TGTGCTAGCAGCTTTCGGTTGAGCTCCTACAATGAGCAGTTCTTC	CASSFRLSSYNEQFF
-	TRBJ1-1	-	TRBV27	TGTGCCAGCAGTTTCAGTCCTCGCACTGAAGCTTTCTTT	CASSFSPRTEAFF
-	TRBJ1-5	TRBD1	TRBV7-9	TGTGCCAGCAGCCACGACAGGGGCCAACAGCCCCAGCATTTT	CASSHDRGQQPQHF
few	TRBJ2-2	TRBD1	TRBV16	TGTGCCAGCAGCCGGCGAGGGGGCCTGAACACCGGGGAGCTGTTTTTT	CASSRRGGLNTGELFF
-	TRBJ1-1	TRBD1	TRBV19	TGTGCCAGTATCCTAGGGGGCTTGAACACTGAAGCTTTCTTT	CASILGGLNTEAFF